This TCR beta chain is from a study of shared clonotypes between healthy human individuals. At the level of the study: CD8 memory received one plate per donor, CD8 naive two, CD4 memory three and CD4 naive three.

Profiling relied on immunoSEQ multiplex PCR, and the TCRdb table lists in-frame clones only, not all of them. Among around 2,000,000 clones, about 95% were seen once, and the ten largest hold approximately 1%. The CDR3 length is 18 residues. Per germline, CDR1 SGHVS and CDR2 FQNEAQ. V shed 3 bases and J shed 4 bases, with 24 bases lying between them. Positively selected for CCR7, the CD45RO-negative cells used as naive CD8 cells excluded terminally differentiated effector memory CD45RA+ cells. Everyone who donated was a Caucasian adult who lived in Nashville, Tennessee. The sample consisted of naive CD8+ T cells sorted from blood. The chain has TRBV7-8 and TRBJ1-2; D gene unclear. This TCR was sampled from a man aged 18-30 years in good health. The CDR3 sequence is CASSLGLSGAGWSYGYTF. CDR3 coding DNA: TGTGCCAGCAGCTTGGGGTTGTCGGGAGCGGGCTGGAGCTATGGCTACACCTTC.